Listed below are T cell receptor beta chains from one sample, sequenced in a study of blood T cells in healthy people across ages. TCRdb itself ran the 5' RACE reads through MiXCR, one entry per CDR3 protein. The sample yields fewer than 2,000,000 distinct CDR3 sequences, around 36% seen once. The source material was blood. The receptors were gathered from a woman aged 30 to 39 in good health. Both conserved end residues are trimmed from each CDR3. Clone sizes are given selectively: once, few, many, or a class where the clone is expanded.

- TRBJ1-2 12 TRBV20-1 SATRTGAPGGYT
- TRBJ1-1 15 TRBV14 ASSQVLPGGRDTEAF
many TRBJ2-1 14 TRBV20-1 SARSSSGRTSNEQF
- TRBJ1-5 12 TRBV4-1 VSSAQGPGQPQH
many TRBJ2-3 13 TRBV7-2 ASSLAAGGADTQY
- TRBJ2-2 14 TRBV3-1 ASNQGQGARTGELF
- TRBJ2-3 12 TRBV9 ASSPVGSTDTRY
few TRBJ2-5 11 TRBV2 ASKLVEGETQY
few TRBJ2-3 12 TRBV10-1 ASSDEGLTDTQY
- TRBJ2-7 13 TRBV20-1 SAREEPGGVYEQY
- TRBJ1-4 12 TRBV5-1 ASSEGGTNEKLF
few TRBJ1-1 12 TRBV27 ASSLNRANTEAF
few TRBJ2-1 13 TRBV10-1 ASSEDGGFYNEQF
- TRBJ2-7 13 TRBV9 ASSPTPTVTYEQY
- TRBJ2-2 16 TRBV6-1 ASSCTETQIPNTGELF
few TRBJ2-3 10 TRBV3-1 ASSQVNRAQY
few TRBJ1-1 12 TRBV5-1 ASRGRSQNTEAF